These 32 T cell receptor beta chains were sequenced from one sample in a study of T cells expressing NK-cell markers. TCRdb reprocessed the 5' RACE reads and stores each CDR3 protein as one record, lacking DNA. Its table lists about 260,000 distinct CDR3 sequences. The material sequenced was blood T cells: a sorted CD56 or NKG2C T cell subset, CD4+ or CD8+ T cells, or bulk PBMC T cells (not recorded which). These receptors originate from a man between 18 and 35 years old in good health.

The chain employs TRBV11-1 and TRBJ2-5; TCRdb indicates TRBD1, and absent DNA this call remains unverified. Germline V gene lookup returns CDR1 SGHAT and CDR2 FQDESV (reference sequence). This CDR3 is 13 amino acids long. The CDR3 here is CASSLSGRETQYF.

The rearrangement links TRBV7-6 to TRBJ2-2. Germline CDR1 reads SGHVS; CDR2 reads FNYEAQ. The CDR3 runs to 14 residues. The CDR3 region is CASSLRSRTGELFF.

The V gene is TRBV20-1, the J gene TRBJ2-5. Germline lookup yields CDR1 DFQATT and CDR2 SNEGSKA (reference sequence). The CDR3 length is 14 residues. Here the CDR3 reads CSTTSVRTQETQYF.

The V call is TRBV29-1, the J call TRBJ2-5; TCRdb names TRBD1, which stays unverified in the absence of DNA. Germline lookup yields CDR1 SQVTM and CDR2 ANQGSEA. This CDR3 is 12 amino acids long. The CDR3 sequence is CSVKTGPETQYF. The full variable domain, rest sourced from reference TRBV29-1 and TRBJ2-5, is SAVISQKPSRDICQRGTSLTIQCQVDSQVTMMFWYRQQPGQSLTLIATANQGSEATYESGFVIDKFPISRPNLTFSTLTVSNMSPEDSSIYLCSVKTGPETQYFGPGTRLLVL.

CDR3 loop: CASSLSAGDRRTGHEQFF. The chain employs TRBV11-2 and TRBJ2-1; checking the TCRdb D call of TRBD2 is not possible without DNA. The CDR3 extends over 18 amino acids. Germline V gives CDR1 SGHAT, CDR2 FQNNGV.

This chain joins TRBV15 and TRBJ2-3; TCRdb's D call of TRBD1 is untestable without DNA. Germline CDR1 LNHNV, CDR2 YYDKDF (reference sequence). The CDR3 is made up of 14 amino acids. This CDR3 reads CATSRDLTPSEAYF.

The genes are TRBV6-4 and TRBJ2-2; the TCRdb D gene call, TRBD2, has no DNA to confirm it. Germline CDR1 is MRHNA and CDR2 is SNTAGT. This CDR3 comprises 15 residues. CDR3 region: CASPSRGRLAGELFF.

The chain links TRBV30 to TRBJ1-3; TCRdb's D gene call, TRBD1, goes unchecked for lack of DNA. The CDR3 loop spans 13 amino acids. Germline V CDR1 and CDR2: GTSNPN, SVGIG (reference sequence). The CDR3 spells CAWRIGRVDTIYF.

The CDR3 spells CSAKDFWSEGQYF. The chain joins TRBV20-1 to TRBJ2-3; absent DNA, TCRdb's TRBD2 call cannot be checked. The CDR3 runs to 13 residues. Germline CDR1 DFQATT, CDR2 SNEGSKA (reference sequence).

The genes are TRBV6-1 and TRBJ1-1; TCRdb reports TRBD1, a call that lacks DNA to check it against. Germline V lookup: CDR1 MNHNS, CDR2 SASEGT. CDR3 length: 15 amino acids. This CDR3 is CASSTRMFGNTEAFF.

This chain connects TRBV20-1 to TRBJ1-1; checking the TCRdb D call of TRBD1 is not possible without DNA. The CDR3 runs to 15 residues. The germline V gene has CDR1 DFQATT and CDR2 SNEGSKA (reference sequence). This chain's CDR3 is CSARKSGVGNTEAFF.

The rearrangement uses TRBV29-1 and TRBJ2-1. Germline V gene data show CDR1 as SQVTM and CDR2 as ANQGSEA. CDR3 length equals 14 residues. CDR3 loop: CSVGGLSSYNEQFF.

The CDR3 protein is CASSVGIGGPSYEQYF. The chain joins TRBV9 to TRBJ2-7; TCRdb's assignment of TRBD1 cannot be checked, as there is no DNA. CDR1 SGDLS and CDR2 YYNGEE come from the germline V gene. CDR3 size: 16 residues.

V usage is TRBV7-6 and J usage is TRBJ2-1; TCRdb designates TRBD2, a call that cannot be tested without DNA. Germline V CDR1 and CDR2: SGHVS, FNYEAQ. The CDR3 is 13 amino acids. This CDR3 reads CASSRQGGSEQFF.

This CDR3 is CSARDEWITGIMNTEAFF. The chain uses TRBV20-1 and TRBJ1-1. From germline, CDR1 is DFQATT and CDR2 SNEGSKA (reference sequence). The CDR3 is 18 amino acids.

This CDR3 reads CATRQFSGELFF. The genes are TRBV15 and TRBJ2-2; TCRdb gives TRBD1 as the D gene, but with no DNA this cannot be confirmed. The V gene's germline CDR1 is LNHNV and CDR2 YYDKDF (reference sequence). The CDR3 runs 12 residues.

This rearrangement joins TRBV20-1 to TRBJ1-6. The germline V gene encodes CDR1 DFQATT and CDR2 SNEGSKA (reference sequence). The CDR3 covers 13 residues. The CDR3 reads CSARPSLESPLHF.

This sequence joins TRBV5-1 and TRBJ2-2. The CDR3 consists of 12 residues. Germline V gene sequence: CDR1 SGHRS, CDR2 YFSETQ. The CDR3 sequence is CASITPTGELFF.

CDR3 residues: CASNLDRGNEQYF. The chain carries TRBV7-9 and TRBJ2-7. CDR1 is SEHNR, CDR2 FQNEAQ, per germline (reference sequence). This CDR3 region has 13 residues.

The V gene is TRBV20-1, the J gene TRBJ2-7; there is no DNA to check the TCRdb D call of TRBD2. The CDR3 runs to 15 residues. Germline values: CDR1 DFQATT, CDR2 SNEGSKA (reference sequence). CDR3 amino acids: CSARVRAGPSYEQYF.

J is TRBJ2-5 and V is TRBV11-1; TCRdb reports TRBD2, a call that lacks DNA to check it against. The CDR3 covers 17 residues. The germline gives CDR1 SGHAT, CDR2 FQDESV (reference sequence). This CDR3 is CASSLDRLAGVSKTQYF.

This chain connects TRBV29-1 to TRBJ2-5. Looked up from germline, CDR1 is SQVTM and CDR2 is ANQGSEA. The CDR3 length is 11 residues. The CDR3 sequence: CSPRTGETQYF.

This chain uses TRBV25-1 with TRBJ1-6; no DNA is available, so the TRBD1 call from TCRdb remains unchecked. There are 15 residues in the CDR3. Germline values: CDR1 MGHDK, CDR2 SYGVNS. CDR3 in amino acids: CASSGQGMLNSPLHF. Supplemented by reference TRBV25-1 and TRBJ1-6, the full variable domain reads EADIYQTPRYLVIGTGKKITLECSQTMGHDKMYWYQQDPGMELHLIHYSYGVNSTEKGDLSSESTVSRIRTEHFPLTLESARPSHTSQYLCASSGQGMLNSPLHFGNGTRLTVT.

The gene calls are TRBV12-3 or TRBV12-4 and TRBJ2-3; lacking DNA, the TRBD1 call made by TCRdb goes unchecked. This CDR3 contains 14 residues. The CDR3 sequence is CASTRQGSGDTQYF.

The chain recombines TRBV11-1 with TRBJ2-2; the TCRdb call, TRBD2, lacks DNA for checking. Per the germline V gene, CDR1 is SGHAT and CDR2 is FQDESV (reference sequence). The CDR3 runs 15 residues. The CDR3: CASSGGVSNTGELFF.

The chain is built from TRBV29-1 and TRBJ2-5; TCRdb proposes TRBD2, but this gene call is untestable without DNA. The length of the CDR3 is 14 residues. Germline CDR1 and CDR2: SQVTM and ANQGSEA. The CDR3 sequence: CSVPNSGFKETQYF.

This chain links TRBV29-1 with TRBJ1-1. The CDR3 runs 15 residues. Germline CDR1 and CDR2: SQVTM and ANQGSEA. The chain's CDR3 is CSVALRQVPNTEAFF.

This chain links TRBV6-4 with TRBJ2-5; TCRdb indicates TRBD2, and absent DNA this call remains unverified. Germline V gives CDR1 MRHNA, CDR2 SNTAGT. CDR3 size: 13 residues. Here the CDR3 reads CASSSIAGETQYF.

The chain uses TRBV19 and TRBJ1-2. Germline V gene lookup returns CDR1 LNHDA and CDR2 SQIVND (reference sequence). The CDR3 spans 12 residues. CDR3 protein: CASSMEEYGYTF.

V and J are TRBV27 and TRBJ2-3; without DNA, the TCRdb call of TRBD1 cannot be checked. CDR1 is MNHEY and CDR2 is SMNVEV in the germline V gene (reference sequence). The CDR3 covers 15 residues. The CDR3 loop reads CASSWGQGRSDTQYF.

The chain is built from TRBV4-3 and TRBJ1-6. Germline assignment: CDR1 LGHNA and CDR2 YSLEER. CDR3 length equals 19 residues. The CDR3 region is CASSQESEKLSSYNSPLHF.

The J gene is TRBJ2-3, the V gene TRBV5-1; as DNA is missing, the TRBD2 call by TCRdb cannot be tested. This CDR3 is built from 15 residues. Germline values: CDR1 SGHRS, CDR2 YFSETQ. The CDR3 sequence: CASMGLAGFTDTQYF.